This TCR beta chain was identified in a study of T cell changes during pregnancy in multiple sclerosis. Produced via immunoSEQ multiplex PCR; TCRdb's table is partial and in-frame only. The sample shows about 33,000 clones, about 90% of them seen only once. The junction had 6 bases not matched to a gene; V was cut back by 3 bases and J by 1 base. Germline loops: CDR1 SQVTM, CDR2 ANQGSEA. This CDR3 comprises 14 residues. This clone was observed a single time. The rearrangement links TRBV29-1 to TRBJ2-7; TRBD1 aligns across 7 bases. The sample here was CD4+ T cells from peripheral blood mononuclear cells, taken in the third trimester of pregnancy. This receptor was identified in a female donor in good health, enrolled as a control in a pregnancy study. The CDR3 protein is CSVDRTGQSYEQYF. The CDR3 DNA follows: TGCAGCGTTGACAGGACAGGCCAGTCCTACGAGCAGTACTTC.